This TCR beta chain was retrieved from a study of Graves' ophthalmopathy and Graves' hyperthyroidism. This clonotype was recorded a few times. Germline CDR1 and CDR2: DFQATT and SNEGSKA (reference sequence). The CDR3 runs 15 residues. The V end lost 6 bases, the J end lost 0 bases, and 15 bases lay between the germline ends. Hyperthyroidism patients, aged 18 to 65, were newly diagnosed, under 2 months' duration. Researchers took RNA transcripts and amplified TCR beta CDR3 regions from them. An opening RT-PCR round employed HTBI primers and preceded a second-round multiplex PCR. TCRdb re-called the multiplex PCR reads through MiXCR, storing one row per CDR3 protein. The data contain some 360,000 distinct CDR3 sequences, 17% of them singletons.

The rearrangement joins TRBV20-1 to TRBJ2-4; D unresolved. Material for sequencing was peripheral blood. The clonotype originates from an adult woman with stable Graves' hyperthyroidism. The CDR3: CSAGRAEIAKNIQYF. CDR3 DNA: TGCAGTGCCGGAAGGGCAGAGATAGCCAAAAACATTCAGTACTTC.